The 17 T cell receptor beta chains below come from one sample, sequenced in a study of somatic mutations in cytotoxic T cells in rheumatoid arthritis. This table comes from immunoSEQ multiplex PCR, and its TCRdb copy is limited to in-frame clones, with some not included. The sample consists of around 20,000 clones, roughly 77% of them appearing once. The sequenced material came from CD8+ T cells sorted from blood. These receptors were taken from an adult with rheumatoid arthritis.

The V call is TRBV7-2, the J call TRBJ2-3; TRBD2 aligns across 16 bases. Trimming at V came to 5 bases and at J to 2 bases, leaving 7 bases not matched to a gene. Germline V gives CDR1 SGHTA, CDR2 FQGNSA. The CDR3 length is 18 residues. Written as DNA, the CDR3 is TGTGCCAGCAGCCCCCCGGGACTAGCGGGGGGGCTCACAGATACGCAGTATTTT. This encodes CASSPPGLAGGLTDTQYF.

In DNA, the CDR3 is TGTGCCAGCAATACTCTGACCGCTCTAATCGGCAATCAGCCCCAGCATTTT. It encodes CASNTLTALIGNQPQHF. The V call is TRBV27, the J call TRBJ1-5; D gene unclear. Per germline, CDR1 MNHEY and CDR2 SMNVEV (reference sequence). CDR3 length: 17 residues. Trimming took off 7 bases at V and 2 bases at J, with 21 bases between the two ends.

The rearrangement uses TRBV7-2 and TRBJ2-1; D possibly corresponds to TRBD2 (6 bases). V was pared by 3 bases and J by 7 bases, with 16 bases between. The CDR3 has 15 amino acids. CDR1 SGHTA and CDR2 FQGNSA come from the germline V gene. The CDR3 nucleotides are TGTGCCAGCAGCTTTGCAGATCTAGCGTTTAATGAGCAGTTCTTC. Translated, it gives CASSFADLAFNEQFF.

This sequence joins TRBV6-1 and TRBJ2-7; 7 nucleotides match TRBD1. The CDR3 sequence is 14 residues long. V gave up 6 bases and J gave up 4 bases; unmatched junction bases: 9. CDR1 is MNHNS, CDR2 SASEGT, per germline. The CDR3 region is CASRTLDRFYEQYF. The CDR3 DNA reads as TGTGCCAGCAGAACCCTGGACAGGTTTTACGAGCAGTACTTC.

The chain carries TRBV4-1 and TRBJ1-5, with 9 bases lining up with TRBD1. In germline, CDR1 is MGHRA, CDR2 YSYEKL. Losses at the gene ends were 4 bases for V and 6 bases for J; bases not matched to a gene: 7. This CDR3 has 15 amino acids. The CDR3 coding sequence is TGCGCCAGCAGCCCTACAGGGGGCGTTAGTCAGCCCCAGCATTTT. Its translation is CASSPTGGVSQPQHF.

This chain joins TRBV9 and TRBJ2-2; D unclear. Trimming left V 4 bases short and J 6 bases short, with 10 bases between. The CDR3 runs to 13 residues. The germline CDR1 and CDR2 sequences are SGDLS and YYNGEE. The CDR3 sequence is CASSSDWAGELFF. Written as DNA, the CDR3 is TGTGCCAGCAGCTCCGACTGGGCCGGGGAGCTGTTTTTT.

V is TRBV4-1 and J is TRBJ2-7; tentatively, D is TRBD1 or TRBD2 (5 bases each). Trimming removed 2 bases from V and 4 bases from J, with 15 bases in between. Germline-derived CDR1 and CDR2 are MGHRA and YSYEKL. The CDR3 has 15 amino acids. The CDR3 sequence is CASSQRSVGEYEQYF. DNA for the CDR3: TGCGCCAGCAGCCAACGAAGTGTAGGGGAGTACGAGCAGTACTTC.

The chain carries TRBV28 and TRBJ1-1; no definite D call. The V end was cut by 6 bases, the J end by 0 bases, with 5 bases between. CDR3 length: 12 amino acids. Germline loops: CDR1 MDHEN, CDR2 SYDVKM. CDR3: CASSRLNTEAFF. The CDR3 DNA reads as TGTGCCAGCAGCCGATTGAACACTGAAGCTTTCTTT.

The chain uses TRBV6-5 and TRBJ2-1; 9 bases are a match to TRBD2. Germline V CDR1 and CDR2: MNHEY, SVGAGI. V trimming: 2 bases; J trimming: 2 bases; junction bases outside the gene matches: 1. This CDR3 region has 15 residues. CDR3 nucleotide sequence: TGTGCCAGCAGTTACGGCGGGGGGGCCTACAATGAGCAGTTCTTC. Protein: CASSYGGGAYNEQFF.

V gene TRBV18 combines with J gene TRBJ2-5; no clear D gene. Germline-derived CDR1 and CDR2 are KGHSH and LQKENI. The ends were cut back, 0 bases at V and 2 bases at J, with 7 bases in the middle. The CDR3 spans 14 residues. CDR3 DNA sequence: TGTGCCAGCTCACCACCATATGCGCAAGAGACCCAGTACTTC. Protein sequence: CASSPPYAQETQYF.

The gene calls are TRBV11-1 and TRBJ2-5, with no clear D. The CDR3 spans 12 residues. Between the trimmed V and J ends, which lost 5 bases and 3 bases, there was a span of 7 bases. Germline values: CDR1 SGHAT, CDR2 FQDESV (reference sequence). CDR3 DNA sequence: TGTGCCAGCAGCAGTGCGAAAGAGACCCAGTACTTC. It specifies CASSSAKETQYF.

The chain uses TRBV27 and TRBJ2-7, with a weak D call TRBD2 (5 bases). CDR1 and CDR2 from the germline V gene are MNHEY and SMNVEV (reference sequence). With 6 bases removed from V and 0 bases from J, the gap between germline ends came to 9 bases. The CDR3 length is 13 residues. The CDR3 protein is CASRPGSSYEQYF. DNA for the CDR3: TGTGCCAGCAGGCCGGGGAGCTCCTACGAGCAGTACTTC.

The count of this clone is one. V usage is TRBV27 and J usage is TRBJ2-3, with D possibly matching TRBD1 (5 bases). Trimming removed 4 bases from V and 10 bases from J, with 12 bases in between. Per the germline V gene, CDR1 is MNHEY and CDR2 is SMNVEV (reference sequence). CDR3 length: 12 residues. The CDR3 DNA reads TGTGCCAGCAGTTATCAAGGGGCGTCGCAGTATTTT. Protein sequence: CASSYQGASQYF.

This chain uses TRBV7-8 with TRBJ2-7; D unresolved. V was cut by 5 bases and J by 3 bases, with 14 bases left in between. Looked up from germline, CDR1 is SGHVS and CDR2 is FQNEAQ. The CDR3 is 14 residues long. CDR3 in DNA: TGTGCCAGCAGCCCCCCCGGTAAGAGCTACGAGCAGTACTTC. Its protein is CASSPPGKSYEQYF.

The chain uses TRBV15 and TRBJ2-3; D is perhaps TRBD1 (6 bases). This CDR3 has 15 amino acids. Germline-derived CDR1 and CDR2 are LNHNV and YYDKDF (reference sequence). Trimming stripped 4 bases from V and 0 bases from J, with 11 bases between. The CDR3 region has the DNA TGTGCCACCAGCACAGGGGCGGGCAGCACAGATACGCAGTATTTT. Residues: CATSTGAGSTDTQYF.

The V and J genes are TRBV5-1 and TRBJ2-7; no clear D. The V end lost 1 base, the J end lost 0 bases, and 5 bases lay between the germline ends. Per germline, CDR1 SGHRS and CDR2 YFSETQ. The CDR3 consists of 13 residues. CDR3 nucleotides: TGCGCCAGCAGCTTGAGTACCTCCTACGAGCAGTACTTC. Translation gives CASSLSTSYEQYF.

The chain links TRBV2 to TRBJ2-7; 12 nucleotides agree with TRBD1. CDR1 SNHLY and CDR2 FYNNEI come from the germline V gene. The CDR3 runs 14 residues. With 6 bases clipped from V and 7 bases from J, the junction kept 7 bases outside the gene matches. CDR3: CASRPGQGAFEQYF. The CDR3 nucleotides read TGTGCCAGCAGACCGGGACAGGGGGCTTTTGAGCAGTACTTC.